Included here is one T cell receptor (beta chain) sequence, with context. The TCR beta repertoire was assessed by survey-level immunoSEQ sequencing. Profiled with immunoSEQ multiplex PCR; TCRdb holds only in-frame clones, not every one. The sample carries about 50,000 clones, 85% to 95% recorded once. V was cut by 3 bases and J by 4 bases, with 3 bases left in between. The CDR3 length is 10 residues. CDR1 and CDR2 (germline): SQVTM, ANQGSEA. The receptor's source is a man between 35 and 55 years old with rheumatoid arthritis. The sequencing sample was made of PBMCs. V is TRBV29-1 and J is TRBJ1-2; the D is unclear. The CDR3 sequence is CSVDSYGYTF. In nucleotides, the CDR3 is TGCAGCGTTGACAGCTATGGCTACACCTTC.